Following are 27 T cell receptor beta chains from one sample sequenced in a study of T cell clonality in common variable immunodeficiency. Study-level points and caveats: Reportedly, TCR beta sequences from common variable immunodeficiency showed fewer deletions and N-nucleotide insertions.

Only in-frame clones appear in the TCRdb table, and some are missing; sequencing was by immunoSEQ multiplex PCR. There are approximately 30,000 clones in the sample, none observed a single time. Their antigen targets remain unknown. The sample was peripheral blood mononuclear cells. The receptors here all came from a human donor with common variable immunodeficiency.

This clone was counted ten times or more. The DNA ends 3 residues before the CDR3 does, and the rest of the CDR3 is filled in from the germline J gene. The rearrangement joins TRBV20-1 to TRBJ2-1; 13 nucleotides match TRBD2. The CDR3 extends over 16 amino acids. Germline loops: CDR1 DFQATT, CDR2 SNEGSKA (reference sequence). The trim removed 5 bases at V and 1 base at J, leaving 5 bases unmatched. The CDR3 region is CSAWTSGSRSYNEQFF. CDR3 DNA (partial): TGCAGTGCTTGGACTAGCGGGAGTCGATCCTACAATGAG.

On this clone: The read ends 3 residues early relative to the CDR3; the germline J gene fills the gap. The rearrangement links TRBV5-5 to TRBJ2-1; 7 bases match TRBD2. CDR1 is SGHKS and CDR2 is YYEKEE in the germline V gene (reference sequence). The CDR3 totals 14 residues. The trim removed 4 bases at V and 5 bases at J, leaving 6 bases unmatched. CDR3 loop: CASSSRAGNNEQFF. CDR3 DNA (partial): TGTGCCAGCAGCAGTAGAGCGGGAAACAATGAG. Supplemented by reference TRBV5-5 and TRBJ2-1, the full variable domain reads DAGVTQSPTHLIKTRGQQVTLRCSPISGHKSVSWYQQVLGQGPQFIFQYYEKEERGRGNFPDRFSARQFPNYSSELNVNALLLGDSALYLCASSSRAGNNEQFFGPGTRLTVL.

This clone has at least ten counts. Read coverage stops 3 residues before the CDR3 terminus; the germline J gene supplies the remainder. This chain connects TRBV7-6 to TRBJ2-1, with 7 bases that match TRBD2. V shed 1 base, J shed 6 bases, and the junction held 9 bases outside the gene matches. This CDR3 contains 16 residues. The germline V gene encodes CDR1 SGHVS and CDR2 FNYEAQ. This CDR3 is CASSLGAASGTNEQFF. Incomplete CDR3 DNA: TGTGCCAGCAGCTTAGGTGCCGCGAGCGGGACCAATGAG.

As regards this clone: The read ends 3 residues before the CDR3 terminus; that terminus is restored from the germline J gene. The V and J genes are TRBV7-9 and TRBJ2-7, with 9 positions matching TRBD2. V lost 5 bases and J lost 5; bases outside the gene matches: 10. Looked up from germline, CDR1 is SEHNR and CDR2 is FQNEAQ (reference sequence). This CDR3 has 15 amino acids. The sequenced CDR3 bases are TGTGCCAGCAGCCCTAGCGGGGCCCCCACTGACGAG. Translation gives CASSPSGAPTDE. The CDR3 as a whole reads CASSPSGAPTDEQYF.

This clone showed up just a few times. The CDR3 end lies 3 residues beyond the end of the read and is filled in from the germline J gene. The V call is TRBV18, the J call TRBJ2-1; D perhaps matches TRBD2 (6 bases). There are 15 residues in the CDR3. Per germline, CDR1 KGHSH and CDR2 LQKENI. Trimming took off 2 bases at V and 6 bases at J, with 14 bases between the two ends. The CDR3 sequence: CASSPSEGPGNEQFF. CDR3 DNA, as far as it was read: TGTGCCAGCTCACCATCGGAGGGGCCCGGCAATGAG. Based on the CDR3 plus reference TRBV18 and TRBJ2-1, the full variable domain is NAGVMQNPRHLVRRRGQEARLRCSPMKGHSHVYWYRQLPEEGLKFMVYLQKENIIDESGMPKERFSAEFPKEGPSILRIQQVVRGDSAAYFCASSPSEGPGNEQFFGPGTRLTVL.

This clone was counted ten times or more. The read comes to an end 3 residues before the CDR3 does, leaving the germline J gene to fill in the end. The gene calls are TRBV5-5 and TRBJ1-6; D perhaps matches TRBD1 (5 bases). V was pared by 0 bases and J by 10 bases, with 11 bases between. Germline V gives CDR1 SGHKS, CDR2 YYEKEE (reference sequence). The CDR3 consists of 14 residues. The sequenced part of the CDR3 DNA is TGTGCCAGCAGCTTGGTGCAGGGCGGCTCACCC. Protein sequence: CASSLVQGGSP. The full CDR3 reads CASSLVQGGSPLHF.

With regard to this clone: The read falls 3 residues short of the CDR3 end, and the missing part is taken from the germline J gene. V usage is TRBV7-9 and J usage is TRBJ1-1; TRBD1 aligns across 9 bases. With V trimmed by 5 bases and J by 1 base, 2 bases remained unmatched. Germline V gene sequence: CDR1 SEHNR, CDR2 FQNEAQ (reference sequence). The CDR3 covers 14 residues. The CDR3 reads CASSQGQGNTEAFF. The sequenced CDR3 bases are TGTGCCAGCAGCCAGGGACAGGGGAACACTGAA.

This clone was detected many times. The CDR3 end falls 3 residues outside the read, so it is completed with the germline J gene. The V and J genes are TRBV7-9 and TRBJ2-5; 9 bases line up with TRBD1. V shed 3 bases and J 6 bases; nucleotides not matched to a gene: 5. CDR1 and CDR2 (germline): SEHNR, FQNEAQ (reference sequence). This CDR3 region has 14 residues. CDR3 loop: CASSLDRGRKTQYF. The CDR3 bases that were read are TGTGCCAGCAGCTTGGACAGGGGTAGGAAGACC.

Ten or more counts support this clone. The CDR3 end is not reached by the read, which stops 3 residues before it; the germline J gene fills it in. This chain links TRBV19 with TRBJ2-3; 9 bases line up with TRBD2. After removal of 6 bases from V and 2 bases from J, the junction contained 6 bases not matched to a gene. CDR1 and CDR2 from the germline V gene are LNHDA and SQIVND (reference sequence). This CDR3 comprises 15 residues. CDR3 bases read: TGTGCCAGTAGGAAAAGACTAGCGGCCACAGATACG. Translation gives CASRKRLAATDT. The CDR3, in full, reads CASRKRLAATDTQYF.

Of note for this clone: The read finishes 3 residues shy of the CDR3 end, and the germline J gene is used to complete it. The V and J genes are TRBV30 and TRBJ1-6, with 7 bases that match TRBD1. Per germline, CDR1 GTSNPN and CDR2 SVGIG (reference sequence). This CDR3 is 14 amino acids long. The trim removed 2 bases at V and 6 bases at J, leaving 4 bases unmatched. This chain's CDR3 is CAWSTGQINSPLHF. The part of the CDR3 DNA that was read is TGTGCCTGGAGTACGGGACAGATTAATTCACCC.

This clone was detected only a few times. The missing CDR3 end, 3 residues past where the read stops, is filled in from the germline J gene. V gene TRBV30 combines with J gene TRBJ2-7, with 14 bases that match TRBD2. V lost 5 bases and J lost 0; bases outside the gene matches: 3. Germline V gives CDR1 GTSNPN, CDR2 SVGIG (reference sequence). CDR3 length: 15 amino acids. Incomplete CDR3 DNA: TGTGCCTGGTCCGGGACTAGCGGGAGCTCCTACGAG. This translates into CAWSGTSGSSYE. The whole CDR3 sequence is CAWSGTSGSSYEQYF. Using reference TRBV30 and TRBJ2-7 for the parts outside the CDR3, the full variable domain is SQTIHQWPATLVQPVGSPLSLECTVEGTSNPNLYWYRQAAGRGLQLLFYSVGIGQISSEVPQNLSASRPQDRQFILSSKKLLLSDSGFYLCAWSGTSGSSYEQYFGPGTRLTVT.

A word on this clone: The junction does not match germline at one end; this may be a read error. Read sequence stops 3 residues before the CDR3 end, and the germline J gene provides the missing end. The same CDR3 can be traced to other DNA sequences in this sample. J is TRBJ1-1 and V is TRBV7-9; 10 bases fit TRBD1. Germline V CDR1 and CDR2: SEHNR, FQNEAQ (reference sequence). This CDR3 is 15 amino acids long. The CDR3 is CASSLVGQGWTEAFF. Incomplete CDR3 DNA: TGTGCTAGCAGCTTAGTGGGACAGGGGTGGACTGAA.

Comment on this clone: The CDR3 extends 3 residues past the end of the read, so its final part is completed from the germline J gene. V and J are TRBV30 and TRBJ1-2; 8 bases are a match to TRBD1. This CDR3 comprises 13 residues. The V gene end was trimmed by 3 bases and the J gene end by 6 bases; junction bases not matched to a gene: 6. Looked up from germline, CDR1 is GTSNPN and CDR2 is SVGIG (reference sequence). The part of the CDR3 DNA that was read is TGTGCCTGGAGACTACAGGGGGTTCATGGC. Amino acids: CAWRLQGVHG. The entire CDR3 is CAWRLQGVHGYTF.

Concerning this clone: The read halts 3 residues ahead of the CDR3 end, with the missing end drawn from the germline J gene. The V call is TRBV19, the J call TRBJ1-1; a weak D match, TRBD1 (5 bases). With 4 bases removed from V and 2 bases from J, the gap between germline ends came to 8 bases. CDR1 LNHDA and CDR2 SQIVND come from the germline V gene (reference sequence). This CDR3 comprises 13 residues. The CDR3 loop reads CASSRGRNTEAFF. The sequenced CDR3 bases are TGTGCCAGTAGTAGGGGCAGAAACACTGAA. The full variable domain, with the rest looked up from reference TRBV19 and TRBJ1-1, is DGGITQSPKYLFRKEGQNVTLSCEQNLNHDAMYWYRQDPGQGLRLIYYSQIVNDFQKGDIAEGYSVSREKKESFPLTVTSAQKNPTAFYLCASSRGRNTEAFFGQGTRLTVV.

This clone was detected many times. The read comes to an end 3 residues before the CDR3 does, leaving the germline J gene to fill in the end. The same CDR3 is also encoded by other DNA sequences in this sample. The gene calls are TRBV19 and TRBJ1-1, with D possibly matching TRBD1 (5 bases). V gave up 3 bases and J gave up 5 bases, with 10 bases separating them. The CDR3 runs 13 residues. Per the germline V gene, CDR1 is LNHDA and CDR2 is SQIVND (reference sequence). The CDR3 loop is CASSIERGTEAFF. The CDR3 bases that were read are TGTGCCAGTAGTATCGAGCGGGGGACTGAA. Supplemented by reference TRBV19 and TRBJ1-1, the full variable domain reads DGGITQSPKYLFRKEGQNVTLSCEQNLNHDAMYWYRQDPGQGLRLIYYSQIVNDFQKGDIAEGYSVSREKKESFPLTVTSAQKNPTAFYLCASSIERGTEAFFGQGTRLTVV.

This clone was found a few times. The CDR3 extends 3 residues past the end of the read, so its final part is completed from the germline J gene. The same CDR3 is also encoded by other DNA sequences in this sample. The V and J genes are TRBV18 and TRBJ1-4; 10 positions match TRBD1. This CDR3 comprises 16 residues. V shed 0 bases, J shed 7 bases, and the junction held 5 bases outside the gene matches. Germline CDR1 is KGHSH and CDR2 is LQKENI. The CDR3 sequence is CASSPPPGTGAEKLFF. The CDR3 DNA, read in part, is TGTGCCAGCTCACCACCGCCGGGGACAGGGGCTGAAAAA.

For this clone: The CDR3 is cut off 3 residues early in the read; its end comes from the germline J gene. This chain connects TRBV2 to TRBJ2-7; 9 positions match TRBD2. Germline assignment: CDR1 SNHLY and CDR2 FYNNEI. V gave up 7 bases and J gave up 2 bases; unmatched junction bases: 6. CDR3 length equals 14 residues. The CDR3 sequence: CASIQPSGTYEQYF. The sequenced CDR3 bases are TGTGCCAGCATACAGCCTAGCGGGACCTACGAG. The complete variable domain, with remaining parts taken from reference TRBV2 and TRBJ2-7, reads EPEVTQTPSHQVTQMGQEVILRCVPISNHLYFYWYRQILGQKVEFLVSFYNNEISEKSEIFDDQFSVERPDGSNFTLKIRSTKLEDSAMYFCASIQPSGTYEQYFGPGTRLTVT.

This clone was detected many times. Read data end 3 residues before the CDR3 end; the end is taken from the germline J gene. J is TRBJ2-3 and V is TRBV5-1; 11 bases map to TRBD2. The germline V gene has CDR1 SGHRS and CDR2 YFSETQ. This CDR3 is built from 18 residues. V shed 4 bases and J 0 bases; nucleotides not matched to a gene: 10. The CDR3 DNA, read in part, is TGCGCCAGCAGCCTGACCATAGCGGGAGGGACTAGCACAGATACG. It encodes CASSLTIAGGTSTDT. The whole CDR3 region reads CASSLTIAGGTSTDTQYF.

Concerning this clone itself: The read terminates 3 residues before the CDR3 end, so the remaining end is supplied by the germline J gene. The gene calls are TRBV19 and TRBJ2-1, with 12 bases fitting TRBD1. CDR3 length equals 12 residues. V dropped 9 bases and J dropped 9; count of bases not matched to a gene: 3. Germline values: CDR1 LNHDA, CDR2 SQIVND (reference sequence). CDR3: CARGTGGSEQFF. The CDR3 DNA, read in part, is TGTGCCAGGGGGACAGGGGGCTCTGAG. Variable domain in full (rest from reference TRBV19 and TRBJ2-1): DGGITQSPKYLFRKEGQNVTLSCEQNLNHDAMYWYRQDPGQGLRLIYYSQIVNDFQKGDIAEGYSVSREKKESFPLTVTSAQKNPTAFYLCARGTGGSEQFFGPGTRLTVL.

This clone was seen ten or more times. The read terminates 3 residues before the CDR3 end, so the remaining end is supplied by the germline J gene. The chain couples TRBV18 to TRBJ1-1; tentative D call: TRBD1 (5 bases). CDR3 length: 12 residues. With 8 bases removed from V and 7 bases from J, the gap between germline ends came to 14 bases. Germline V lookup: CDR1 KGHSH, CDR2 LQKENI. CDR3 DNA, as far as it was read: TGTGCCAGCGGCCTCGACAGAGATGAA. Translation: CASGLDRDE. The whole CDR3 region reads CASGLDRDEAFF.

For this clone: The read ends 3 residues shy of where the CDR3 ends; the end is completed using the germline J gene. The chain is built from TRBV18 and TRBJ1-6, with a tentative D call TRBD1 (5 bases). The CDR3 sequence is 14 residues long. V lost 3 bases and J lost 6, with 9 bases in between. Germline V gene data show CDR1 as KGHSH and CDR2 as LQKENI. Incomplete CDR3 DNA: TGTGCCAGCTCACCTGGGAGGGGTAATTCACCC. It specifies CASSPGRGNSP. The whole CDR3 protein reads CASSPGRGNSPLHF.

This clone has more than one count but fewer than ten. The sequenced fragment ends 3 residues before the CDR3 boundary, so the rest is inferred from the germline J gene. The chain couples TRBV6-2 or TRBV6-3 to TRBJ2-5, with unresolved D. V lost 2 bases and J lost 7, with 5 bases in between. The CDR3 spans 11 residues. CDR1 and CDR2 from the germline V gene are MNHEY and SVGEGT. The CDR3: CASSYPGTQYF. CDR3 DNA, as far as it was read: TGTGCCAGCAGTTACCCAGGGACC.

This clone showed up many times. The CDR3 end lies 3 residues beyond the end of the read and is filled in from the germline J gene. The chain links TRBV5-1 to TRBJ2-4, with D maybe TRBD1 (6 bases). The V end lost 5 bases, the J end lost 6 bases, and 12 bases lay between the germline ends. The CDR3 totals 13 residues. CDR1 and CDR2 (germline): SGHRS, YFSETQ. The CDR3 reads CASSRSQGNIQYF. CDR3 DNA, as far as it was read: TGCGCCAGCAGTCGATCACAGGGAAACATT.

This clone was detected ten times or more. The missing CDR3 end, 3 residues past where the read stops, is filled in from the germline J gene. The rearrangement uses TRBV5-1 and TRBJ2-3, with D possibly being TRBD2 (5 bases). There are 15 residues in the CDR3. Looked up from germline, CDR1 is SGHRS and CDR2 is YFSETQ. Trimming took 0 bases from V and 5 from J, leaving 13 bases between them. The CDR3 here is CASSLVGLAGDTQYF. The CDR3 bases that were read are TGCGCCAGCAGCTTGGTTGGGCTAGCCGGAGATACG.

The CDR3 region is CASSERLLAGRKGTQYF. CDR3 DNA, as far as it was read: TGTGCCAGCAGTGAAAGGTTACTAGCGGGTCGGAAAGGGACG. V is TRBV2 and J is TRBJ2-3, with 9 positions matching TRBD2. The read ends 3 residues before the CDR3 terminus; that terminus is restored from the germline J gene. Germline V gene sequence: CDR1 SNHLY, CDR2 FYNNEI. This CDR3 has 17 amino acids.

The sequenced CDR3 bases are TGCAGCGGCAGGGGCCGGTACGAG. Its translation: CSGRGRYE. The full CDR3 protein reads CSGRGRYEQYF. This chain connects TRBV29-1 to TRBJ2-7; D may be TRBD1 (6 bases). The read stops 3 residues short of the end of the CDR3; the missing end is completed from the germline J gene. From germline, CDR1 is SQVTM and CDR2 ANQGSEA. The length of the CDR3 is 11 residues. V dropped 7 bases and J dropped 4 bases, with 11 bases sitting between them.

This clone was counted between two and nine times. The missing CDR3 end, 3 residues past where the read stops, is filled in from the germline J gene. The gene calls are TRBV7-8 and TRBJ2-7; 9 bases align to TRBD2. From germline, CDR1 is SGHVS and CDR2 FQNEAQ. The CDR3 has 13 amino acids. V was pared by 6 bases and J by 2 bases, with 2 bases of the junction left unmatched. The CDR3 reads CASRTSGPYEQYF. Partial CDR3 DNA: TGTGCCAGCAGGACTAGCGGCCCCTACGAG.